The 10 T cell receptor beta chains below were found in one sample sequenced in a study of CD8+CD57+ T cells in acquired aplastic anemia. Profiling of TCR beta VDJ combinations and CDR3 sequences used genomic DNA as template. TCRdb processed the reads anew with MiXCR; each CDR3 protein has one entry. Among roughly 180,000 distinct CDR3 sequences listed, less than 55% were seen once. Input material: sorted CD4+, CD8+, or CD8+CD57+ T cells (not recorded which) from PBMCs. These receptors were taken from a human donor in good health.

The chain carries TRBV19 and TRBJ2-5; unclear D gene. Germline assignment: CDR1 LNHDA and CDR2 SQIVND (reference sequence). V was shortened by 3 bases and J by 5 bases, with 4 bases between the two germline ends. The CDR3 is made up of 11 amino acids. The chain's CDR3 is CASSIHETQYF. In nucleotides, the CDR3 is TGTGCCAGTAGTATCCACGAGACCCAGTACTTC.

Remarks on this clonotype: This clone may be a read error of a much larger clone one base away. The V gene is TRBV20-1, the J gene TRBJ2-3; weak D call: TRBD2 (5 bases). The CDR3 loop spans 12 amino acids. V lost 6 bases and J lost 5, with 12 bases in between. Germline CDR1 reads DFQATT; CDR2 reads SNEGSKA (reference sequence). The CDR3 nucleotides read TGCAGTGCGAGACTAAGAATAGATACGCAGTATTTT. It specifies CSARLRIDTQYF.

Ten or more counts support this clonotype. This chain uses TRBV20-1 with TRBJ2-5; 12 nucleotides align to TRBD2. Germline CDR1 and CDR2: DFQATT and SNEGSKA (reference sequence). The CDR3 is made up of 14 amino acids. V was pared by 8 bases and J by 2 bases, with 6 bases of the junction left unmatched. This chain's CDR3 is CSLRTSGAQETQYF. DNA of the CDR3: TGCAGTCTCCGGACTAGCGGGGCGCAAGAGACCCAGTACTTC.

This clonotype was seen repeatedly, ten times or more. The V gene is TRBV7-9, the J gene TRBJ1-1; the D gene is possibly TRBD1 (5 bases). Per the germline V gene, CDR1 is SEHNR and CDR2 is FQNEAQ (reference sequence). The CDR3 runs 13 residues. Trimming took off 6 bases at V and 5 bases at J, with 13 bases between the two ends. The CDR3: CASRPIGGTEAFF. The CDR3, as DNA: TGTGCCAGCAGACCTATTGGGGGGACTGAAGCTTTCTTT.

The CDR3 DNA sequence: TGCAGTGCTTTTGTTCTGACTAGCGGGAGGGGGCAGTTCTTC. This encodes CSAFVLTSGRGQFF. This rearrangement joins TRBV20-1 to TRBJ2-1; 14 positions agree with TRBD2. The CDR3 length is 14 residues. From germline, CDR1 is DFQATT and CDR2 SNEGSKA (reference sequence). V gave up 5 bases and J gave up 12 bases; unmatched junction bases: 9.

The chain is built from TRBV5-6 and TRBJ2-7; tentative D call: TRBD2 (5 bases). CDR1 is SGHDT, CDR2 YYEEEE, per germline. The V and J ends lost 4 bases and 7 bases respectively, with 15 bases between them. The CDR3 is made up of 13 amino acids. The CDR3 DNA sequence: TGTGCCAGCAGCCAATATGCGGGCTGGGAGCAGTACTTC. Amino acid sequence: CASSQYAGWEQYF.

The chain has TRBV14 and TRBJ1-1; D gene ambiguous. CDR1 and CDR2 (germline): SGHDN, FVKESK. The CDR3 spans 15 residues. Trimming left V 4 bases short and J 2 bases short, with 14 bases between. The CDR3 coding sequence is TGTGCCAGCAGCCTTACATCGGGAATTAACACTGAAGCTTTCTTT. Translating gives CASSLTSGINTEAFF.

In this sample, this clonotype turned up many times. J is TRBJ2-7 and V is TRBV5-1, with D perhaps TRBD2 (8 bases). CDR3 length equals 15 residues. Trimming removed 6 bases from V and 4 bases from J, with 20 bases in between. CDR1 and CDR2 from the germline V gene are SGHRS and YFSETQ. Here the CDR3 reads CASTPGGGSGYEQYF. The DNA of the CDR3 is TGCGCCAGCACCCCGGGAGGGGGCAGCGGATACGAGCAGTACTTC.

The chain has TRBV9 and TRBJ2-3, with D possibly being TRBD2 (6 bases). CDR1 and CDR2 from the germline V gene are SGDLS and YYNGEE. V was trimmed by 2 bases and J by 0 bases, leaving 10 bases between them. CDR3 length: 15 residues. CDR3 bases: TGTGCCAGCAGCGTCGGACTAACTAGCACAGATACGCAGTATTTT. As protein: CASSVGLTSTDTQYF.

This clonotype is a singleton in its sample. It is likely a read error, because the conserved phenylalanine at the end of the CDR3 is missing. V usage is TRBV19 and J usage is TRBJ2-3, with D hard to call. Germline-derived CDR1 and CDR2 are LNHDA and SQIVND (reference sequence). V was pared by 1 base and J by 5 bases, with 1 base between. The CDR3 runs 11 residues. CDR3 sequence (DNA): TGTGCCAGTAGTATAGGAGATACGCAGTATTCT. This sequence encodes CASSIGDTQYS.